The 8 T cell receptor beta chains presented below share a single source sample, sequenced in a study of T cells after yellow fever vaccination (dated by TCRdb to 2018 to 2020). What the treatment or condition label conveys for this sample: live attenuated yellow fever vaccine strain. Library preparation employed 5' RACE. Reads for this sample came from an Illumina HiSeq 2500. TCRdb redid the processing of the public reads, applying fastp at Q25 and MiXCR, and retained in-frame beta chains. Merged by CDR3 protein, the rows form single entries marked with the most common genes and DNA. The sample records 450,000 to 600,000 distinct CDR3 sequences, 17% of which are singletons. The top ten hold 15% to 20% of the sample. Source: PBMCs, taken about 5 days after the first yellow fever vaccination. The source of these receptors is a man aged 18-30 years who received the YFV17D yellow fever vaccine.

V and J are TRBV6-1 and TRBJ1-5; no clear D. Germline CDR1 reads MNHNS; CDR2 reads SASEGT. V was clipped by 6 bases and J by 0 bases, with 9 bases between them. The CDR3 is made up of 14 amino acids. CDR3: CASSRHDSNQPQHF. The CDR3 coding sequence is TGTGCCAGCAGCCGACATGATAGCAATCAGCCCCAGCATTTT.

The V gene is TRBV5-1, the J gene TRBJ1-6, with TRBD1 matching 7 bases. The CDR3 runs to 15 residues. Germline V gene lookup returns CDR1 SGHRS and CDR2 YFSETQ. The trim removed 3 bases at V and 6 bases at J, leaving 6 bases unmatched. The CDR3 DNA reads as TGCGCCAGCAGCTACGACAGGGTGGCTAATTCACCCCTCCACTTT. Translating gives CASSYDRVANSPLHF.

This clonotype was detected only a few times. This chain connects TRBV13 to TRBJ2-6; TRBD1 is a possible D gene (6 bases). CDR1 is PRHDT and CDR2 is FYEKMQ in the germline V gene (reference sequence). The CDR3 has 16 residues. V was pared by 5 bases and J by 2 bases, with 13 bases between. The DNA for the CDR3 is TGTGCCAGCAGCCAGACAGGCTTGCCTGGGGCCAACGTCCTGACTTTC. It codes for CASSQTGLPGANVLTF.

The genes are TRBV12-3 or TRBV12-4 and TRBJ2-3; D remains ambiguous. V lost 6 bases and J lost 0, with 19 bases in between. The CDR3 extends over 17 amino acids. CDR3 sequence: CASSTPRQPGSTDTQYF. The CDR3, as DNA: TGTGCCAGCAGCACTCCACGTCAGCCAGGAAGCACAGATACGCAGTATTTT.

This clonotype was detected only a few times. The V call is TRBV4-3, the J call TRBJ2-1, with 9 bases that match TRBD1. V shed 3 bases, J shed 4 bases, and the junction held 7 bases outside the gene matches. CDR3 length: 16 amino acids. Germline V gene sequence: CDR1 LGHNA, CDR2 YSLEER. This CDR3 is CASSQDRQGGYNEQFF. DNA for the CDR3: TGCGCCAGCAGCCAGGACAGACAGGGGGGGTACAATGAGCAGTTCTTC.

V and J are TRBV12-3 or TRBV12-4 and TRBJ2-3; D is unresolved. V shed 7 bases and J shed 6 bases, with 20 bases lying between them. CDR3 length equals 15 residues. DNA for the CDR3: TGTGCCAGCACCCCTCGGGCAGGCCCGGAGGATACGCAGTATTTT. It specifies CASTPRAGPEDTQYF.

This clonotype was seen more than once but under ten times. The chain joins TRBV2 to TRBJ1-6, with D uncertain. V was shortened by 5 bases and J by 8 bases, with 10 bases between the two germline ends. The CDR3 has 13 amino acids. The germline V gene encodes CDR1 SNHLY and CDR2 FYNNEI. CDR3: CASSQRVDSPLHF. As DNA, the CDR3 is TGTGCCAGCAGTCAGAGAGTTGATTCACCCCTCCACTTT.

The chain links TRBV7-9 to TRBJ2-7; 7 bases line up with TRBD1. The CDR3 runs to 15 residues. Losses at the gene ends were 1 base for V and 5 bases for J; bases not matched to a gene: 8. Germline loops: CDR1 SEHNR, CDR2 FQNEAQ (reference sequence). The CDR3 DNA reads TGTGCCAGCAGCTTAGAGAGACAGGGTGATAACGAGCAGTACGTC. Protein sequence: CASSLERQGDNEQYV.